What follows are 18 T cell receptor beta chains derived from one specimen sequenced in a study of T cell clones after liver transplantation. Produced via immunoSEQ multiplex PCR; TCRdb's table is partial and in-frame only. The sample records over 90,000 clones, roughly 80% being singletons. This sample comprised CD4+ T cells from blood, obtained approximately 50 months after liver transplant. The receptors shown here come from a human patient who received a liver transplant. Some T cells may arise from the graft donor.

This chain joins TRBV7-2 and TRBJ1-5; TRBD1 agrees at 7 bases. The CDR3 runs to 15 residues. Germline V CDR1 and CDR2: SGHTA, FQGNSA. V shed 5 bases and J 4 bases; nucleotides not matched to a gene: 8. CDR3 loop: CASSPQGQSNQPQHF. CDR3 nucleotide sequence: TGTGCCAGCAGCCCTCAGGGACAGTCGAATCAGCCCCAGCATTTT.

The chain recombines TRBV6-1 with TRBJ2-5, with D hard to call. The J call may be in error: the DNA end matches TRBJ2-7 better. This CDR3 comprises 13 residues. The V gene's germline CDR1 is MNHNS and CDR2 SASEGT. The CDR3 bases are TGTGCCAGCACGGACCTGACCCACTACGAGCAGTACTTC. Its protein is CASTDLTHYEQYF.

The CDR3 DNA sequence: TGTGCCAGCAGCTTGGTAGGGGTAGACTATGGCTACACCTTC. This codes for CASSLVGVDYGYTF. V usage is TRBV5-6 and J usage is TRBJ1-2, with a weak D call TRBD1 (5 bases). The CDR3 spans 14 residues. From germline, CDR1 is SGHDT and CDR2 YYEEEE. V was cut by 0 bases and J by 3 bases, with 9 bases left in between.

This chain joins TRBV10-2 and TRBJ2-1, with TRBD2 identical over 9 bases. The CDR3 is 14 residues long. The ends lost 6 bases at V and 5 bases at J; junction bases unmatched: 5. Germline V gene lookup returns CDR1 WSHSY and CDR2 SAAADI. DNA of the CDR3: TGCGCCAGCAGAGGGCTAGCGGGACACAATGAGCAGTTCTTC. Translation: CASRGLAGHNEQFF.

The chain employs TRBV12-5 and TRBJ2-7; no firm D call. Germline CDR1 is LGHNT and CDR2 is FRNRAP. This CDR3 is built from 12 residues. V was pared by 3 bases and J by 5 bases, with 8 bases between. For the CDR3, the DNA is TGTGCTAGTGGTTTAGGGTTGCACGAGCAGTACTTC. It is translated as CASGLGLHEQYF. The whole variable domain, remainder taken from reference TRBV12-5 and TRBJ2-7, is DARVTQTPRHKVTEMGQEVTMRCQPILGHNTVFWYRQTMMQGLELLAYFRNRAPLDDSGMPKDRFSAEMPDATLATLKIQPSEPRDSAVYFCASGLGLHEQYFGPGTRLTVT.

This chain's CDR3 is CASITRGAQETQYF. CDR3 DNA: TGCGCCAGCATCACTCGAGGAGCCCAAGAGACCCAGTACTTC. The chain employs TRBV10-1 and TRBJ2-5; no firm D call. The V end lost 7 bases, the J end lost 1 base, and 13 bases lay between the germline ends. The CDR3 has 14 amino acids. From germline, CDR1 is WNHNN and CDR2 SYGVQD (reference sequence).

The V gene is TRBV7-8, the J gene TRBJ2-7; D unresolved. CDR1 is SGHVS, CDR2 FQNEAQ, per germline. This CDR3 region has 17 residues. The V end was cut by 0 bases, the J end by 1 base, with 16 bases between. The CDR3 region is CASSLAWGNSESYEQYF. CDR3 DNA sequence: TGTGCCAGCAGCTTAGCCTGGGGTAACTCGGAATCCTACGAGCAGTACTTC.

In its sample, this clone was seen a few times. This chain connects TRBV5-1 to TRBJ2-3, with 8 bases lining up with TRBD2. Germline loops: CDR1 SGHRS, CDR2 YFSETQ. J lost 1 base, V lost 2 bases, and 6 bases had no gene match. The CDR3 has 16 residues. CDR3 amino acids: CASSLTPGGRTDTQYF. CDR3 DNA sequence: TGCGCCAGCAGCTTAACTCCGGGGGGGCGCACAGATACGCAGTATTTT.

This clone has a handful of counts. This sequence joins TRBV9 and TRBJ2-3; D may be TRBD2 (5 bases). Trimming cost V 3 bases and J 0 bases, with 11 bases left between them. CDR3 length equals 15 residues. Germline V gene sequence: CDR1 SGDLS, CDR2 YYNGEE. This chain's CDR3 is CASSAQLGSTDTQYF. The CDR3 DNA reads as TGTGCCAGCAGCGCCCAACTAGGGAGCACAGATACGCAGTATTTT.

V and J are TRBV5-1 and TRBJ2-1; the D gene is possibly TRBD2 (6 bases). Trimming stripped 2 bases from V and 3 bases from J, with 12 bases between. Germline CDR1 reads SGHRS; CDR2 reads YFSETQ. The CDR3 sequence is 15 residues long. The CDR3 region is CASSFNPTSYNEQFF. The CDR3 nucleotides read TGCGCCAGCAGCTTCAACCCGACTAGCTACAATGAGCAGTTCTTC.

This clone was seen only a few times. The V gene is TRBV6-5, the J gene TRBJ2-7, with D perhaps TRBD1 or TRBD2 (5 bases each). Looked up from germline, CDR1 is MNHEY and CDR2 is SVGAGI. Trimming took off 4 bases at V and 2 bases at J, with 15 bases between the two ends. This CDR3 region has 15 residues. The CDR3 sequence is CASSLTDKGAYEQYF. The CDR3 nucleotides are TGTGCCAGCAGTTTAACGGACAAGGGAGCCTACGAGCAGTACTTC.

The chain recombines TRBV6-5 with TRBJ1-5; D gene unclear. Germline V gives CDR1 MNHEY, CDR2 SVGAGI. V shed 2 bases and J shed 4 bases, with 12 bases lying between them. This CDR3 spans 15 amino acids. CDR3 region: CASSYSSRINQPQHF. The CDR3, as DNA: TGTGCCAGCAGTTACAGTAGTAGGATTAATCAGCCCCAGCATTTT.

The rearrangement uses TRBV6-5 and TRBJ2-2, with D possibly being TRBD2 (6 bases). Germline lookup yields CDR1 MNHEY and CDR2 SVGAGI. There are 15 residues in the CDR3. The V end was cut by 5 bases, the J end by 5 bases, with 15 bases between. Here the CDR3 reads CASSNRDSRTGELFF. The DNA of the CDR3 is TGTGCCAGCAGTAACCGGGACTCGAGAACCGGGGAGCTGTTTTTT.

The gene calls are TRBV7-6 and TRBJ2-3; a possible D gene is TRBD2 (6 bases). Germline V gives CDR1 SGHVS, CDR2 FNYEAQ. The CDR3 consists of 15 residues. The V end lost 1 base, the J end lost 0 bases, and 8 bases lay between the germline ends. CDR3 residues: CASSLVGRSTDTQYF. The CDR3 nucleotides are TGTGCCAGCAGCTTAGTCGGGAGAAGCACAGATACGCAGTATTTT. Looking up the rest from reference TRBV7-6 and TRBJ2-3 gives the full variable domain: GAGVSQSPRYKVTKRGQDVALRCDPISGHVSLYWYRQALGQGPEFLTYFNYEAQQDKSGLPNDRFSAERPEGSISTLTIQRTEQRDSAMYRCASSLVGRSTDTQYFGPGTRLTVL.

CDR3 sequence: CASSYSSRGYTGELFF. CDR3 nucleotides: TGTGCCAGCAGTTACTCGAGCCGAGGGTACACCGGGGAGCTGTTTTTT. This chain joins TRBV6-5 and TRBJ2-2; possible D gene TRBD2, 5 bases. The CDR3 contains 16 residues. The V gene's germline CDR1 is MNHEY and CDR2 SVGAGI. V lost 0 bases and J 3 bases, leaving 11 bases between the germline ends.

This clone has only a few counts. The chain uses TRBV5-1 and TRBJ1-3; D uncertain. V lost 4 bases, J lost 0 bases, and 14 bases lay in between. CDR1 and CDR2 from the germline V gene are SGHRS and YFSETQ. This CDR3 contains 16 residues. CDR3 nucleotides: TGCGCCAGCAGCCTTAAACAGCTCGCCTCTGGAAACACCATATATTTT. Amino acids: CASSLKQLASGNTIYF.

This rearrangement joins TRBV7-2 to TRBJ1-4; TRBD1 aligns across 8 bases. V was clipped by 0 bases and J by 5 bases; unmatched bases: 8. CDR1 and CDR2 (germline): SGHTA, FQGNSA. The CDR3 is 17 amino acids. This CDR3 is CASSLALTGGRNEKLFF. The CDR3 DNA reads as TGTGCCAGCAGCTTAGCGCTAACAGGGGGGCGGAATGAAAAACTGTTTTTT.

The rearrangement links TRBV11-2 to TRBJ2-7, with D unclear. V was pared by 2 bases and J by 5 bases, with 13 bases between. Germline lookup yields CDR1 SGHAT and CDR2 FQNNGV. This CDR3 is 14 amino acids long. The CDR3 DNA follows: TGTGCCAGCAGCTTAATCGTGAGAAGGCACGAGCAGTACTTC. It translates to CASSLIVRRHEQYF.